The 29 T cell receptor beta chains given below trace back to one sample, sequenced in a study of siplizumab effects on memory and regulatory T cells. Clones were sequenced by immunoSEQ multiplex PCR, and TCRdb holds only the in-frame ones, with some missing. The data show roughly 100,000 clones, roughly 90% seen once. The sequencing sample was made of CD4+ T cells sorted from blood. These receptors all come from a human donor in good health.

The chain joins TRBV28 to TRBJ1-2; possibly TRBD1 for D (5 bases). Between the trimmed V and J ends, which lost 3 bases and 4 bases, there was a span of 15 bases. There are 15 residues in the CDR3. Germline V lookup: CDR1 MDHEN, CDR2 SYDVKM. The CDR3 region has the DNA TGTGCCAGCAGTTTCGGGACCTCGGTGATCTATGGCTACACCTTC. Amino acids: CASSFGTSVIYGYTF.

The chain links TRBV7-9 to TRBJ2-2; 8 bases agree with TRBD1. The germline V gene has CDR1 SEHNR and CDR2 FQNEAQ (reference sequence). J was trimmed by 5 bases and V by 4 bases; bases with no gene match: 9. This CDR3 has 16 amino acids. The CDR3 DNA reads TGTGCCAGCAGCTCCCGGACAGGGAGGAGGACCGGGGAGCTGTTTTTT. This translates into CASSSRTGRRTGELFF.

To note about this clone: The same CDR3 also results from other DNA sequences found in this sample. The chain has TRBV5-1 and TRBJ1-2; D is possibly TRBD1 (6 bases). With 2 bases removed from V and 3 bases from J, the gap between germline ends came to 8 bases. This CDR3 comprises 13 residues. Per the germline V gene, CDR1 is SGHRS and CDR2 is YFSETQ. The CDR3 sequence is CASSLSGDYGYTF. For the CDR3, the DNA is TGCGCCAGCAGCTTATCAGGGGACTATGGCTACACCTTC.

V usage is TRBV28 and J usage is TRBJ2-7; no firm D call. Deletions cut 0 bases from V and 3 bases from J, with 3 bases between. Looked up from germline, CDR1 is MDHEN and CDR2 is SYDVKM. The CDR3 spans 12 residues. The CDR3: CASSLWGYEQYF. The CDR3 bases are TGTGCCAGCAGTTTATGGGGCTACGAGCAGTACTTC.

The chain combines TRBV7-9 with TRBJ1-2; D is uncertain. From germline, CDR1 is SEHNR and CDR2 FQNEAQ (reference sequence). The CDR3 length is 13 residues. Between the trimmed V and J ends, which lost 1 base and 8 bases, there was a span of 11 bases. CDR3 sequence reads: CASSLVSGRGYTF. CDR3 DNA sequence: TGTGCCAGCAGCTTAGTTTCCGGGCGAGGCTACACCTTC.

This chain links TRBV5-4 with TRBJ1-1, with a weak D call TRBD1 (5 bases). V dropped 0 bases and J dropped 1 base, with 13 bases sitting between them. The CDR3 consists of 16 residues. Germline V gene lookup returns CDR1 SGHNT and CDR2 YYREEE (reference sequence). CDR3 sequence: CASSLDPGLTNTEAFF. Here the CDR3 DNA reads TGTGCCAGCAGCTTGGACCCGGGACTCACGAACACTGAAGCTTTCTTT.

This chain connects TRBV14 to TRBJ2-5; D is uncertain. The CDR3 consists of 15 residues. Per the germline V gene, CDR1 is SGHDN and CDR2 is FVKESK. Trimming stripped 0 bases from V and 5 bases from J, with 13 bases between. The CDR3 spells CASSQDYVRAETQYF. The CDR3, as DNA: TGTGCCAGCAGCCAAGATTACGTTAGGGCCGAGACCCAGTACTTC.

The chain is built from TRBV6-1 and TRBJ1-5; D might be TRBD1 (5 bases). Looked up from germline, CDR1 is MNHNS and CDR2 is SASEGT. The V end was cut by 7 bases, the J end by 5 bases, with 18 bases between. The length of the CDR3 is 15 residues. The CDR3 nucleotides are TGTGCCAGCATAGTGAGGGGAGGACTGTATCAGCCCCAGCATTTT. Translating it yields CASIVRGGLYQPQHF.

The chain joins TRBV6-6 to TRBJ2-2, with D possibly TRBD1 on 5 matching bases. The CDR3 totals 15 residues. Per germline, CDR1 MNHNY and CDR2 SVGAGI (reference sequence). The V gene lost 0 bases and the J gene lost 4 bases, with 9 bases spanning the gap. CDR3 sequence (DNA): TGTGCCAGCAGTTACTCGAGGCAGGGCACCGGGGAGCTGTTTTTT. This sequence encodes CASSYSRQGTGELFF.

The rearrangement uses TRBV28 and TRBJ2-2; D gene uncertain. This CDR3 is built from 12 residues. CDR1 is MDHEN, CDR2 SYDVKM, per germline. The germline V and J ends were trimmed by 10 bases and 2 bases, with 8 bases remaining between them. Here the CDR3 DNA reads TGTGCCACGAAGAAAAACACCGGGGAGCTGTTTTTT. It specifies CATKKNTGELFF. The full variable domain, completed using reference TRBV28 and TRBJ2-2, is DVKVTQSSRYLVKRTGEKVFLECVQDMDHENMFWYRQDPGLGLRLIYFSYDVKMKEKGDIPEGYSVSREKKERFSLILESASTNQTSMYLCATKKNTGELFFGEGSRLTVL.

The J gene is TRBJ2-3, the V gene TRBV1; the tabulated D call, TRBD2, remains unverified against the DNA. TRBV1 is reported as a pseudogene. CDR3 length: 18 amino acids. The DNA of the CDR3 is TGCACCAGCAGCCAACCAATAGCGGGAGGGCCTTTTACCGATACGCAGTATTTT. This gives the protein CTSSQPIAGGPFTDTQYF.

The rearrangement links TRBV6-5 to TRBJ2-2; tentatively, D is TRBD1 or TRBD2 (5 bases each). In germline, CDR1 is MNHEY, CDR2 SVGAGI. Trimming left V 10 bases short and J 4 bases short, with 10 bases between. The CDR3 consists of 12 residues. CDR3 loop: CATSRGTGELFF. The CDR3 DNA reads TGTGCCACCTCGAGGGGCACCGGGGAGCTGTTTTTT.

This rearrangement joins TRBV6-6 to TRBJ1-1; a possible D gene is TRBD1 (6 bases). V gave up 2 bases and J gave up 6 bases, with 10 bases separating them. The CDR3 has 13 residues. Germline assignment: CDR1 MNHNY and CDR2 SVGAGI (reference sequence). This CDR3 is CASSYGRQAEAFF. The CDR3 nucleotides read TGTGCCAGCAGTTACGGAAGACAGGCTGAAGCTTTCTTT.

The chain is built from TRBV7-9 and TRBJ1-2, with D perhaps matching TRBD1 (6 bases). Germline loops: CDR1 SEHNR, CDR2 FQNEAQ (reference sequence). This CDR3 has 14 residues. Trimming took off 5 bases at V and 7 bases at J, with 17 bases between the two ends. The CDR3 is CASSPSQGLGGYTF. The CDR3 DNA reads TGTGCCAGCAGCCCAAGTCAGGGGTTGGGTGGCTACACCTTC.

V and J are TRBV18 and TRBJ1-1, with a tentative D call TRBD1 (5 bases). There are 13 residues in the CDR3. Trimming removed 4 bases at V and 5 bases at J, with 11 bases between. Germline assignment: CDR1 KGHSH and CDR2 LQKENI. This CDR3 reads CASSQGRSTEAFF. The CDR3 DNA sequence: TGTGCCAGCTCACAGGGGCGGAGTACTGAAGCTTTCTTT.

This chain uses TRBV19 with TRBJ1-1; unclear D gene. This CDR3 comprises 13 residues. The V end was cut by 8 bases, the J end by 0 bases, with 10 bases between. Germline V gene data show CDR1 as LNHDA and CDR2 as SQIVND (reference sequence). The CDR3 here is CASGRILNTEAFF. The CDR3 DNA reads as TGTGCCAGTGGAAGGATTTTGAACACTGAAGCTTTCTTT.

A remark on this clone: The junction shows a germline mismatch at one end, possibly a read error. This chain links TRBV5-8 with TRBJ1-4, with D tentatively TRBD1 (5 bases). Germline V gene sequence: CDR1 SGHTS, CDR2 YDEGEE. The CDR3 loop spans 14 amino acids. CDR3 nucleotides: TGTGCCAGCATCACCCGAGTGCAGCAGAGTATCGGGACTTTT. Translating it yields CASITRVQQSIGTF.

The chain uses TRBV5-4 and TRBJ1-3; tentative D call: TRBD1 (5 bases). V was cut by 4 bases and J by 0 bases, with 17 bases left in between. CDR1 is SGHNT and CDR2 is YYREEE in the germline V gene (reference sequence). The CDR3 totals 17 residues. CDR3 DNA sequence: TGTGCCAGCAGCACCGAAGTTTTAGGGGCCTCTGGAAACACCATATATTTT. Its translation is CASSTEVLGASGNTIYF.

The rearrangement links TRBV7-3 to TRBJ2-3; D gene unclear. V lost 5 bases to trimming and J lost 5 bases, with 14 bases between them. The CDR3 is 14 amino acids. Looked up from germline, CDR1 is SGHTA and CDR2 is FQGTGA. DNA for the CDR3: TGTGCCAGCAGCCAATTCGGCAACGTAGATACGCAGTATTTT. The encoded protein is CASSQFGNVDTQYF.

This rearrangement joins TRBV27 to TRBJ2-7, with a possible D match to TRBD2 (5 bases). Germline V gene sequence: CDR1 MNHEY, CDR2 SMNVEV (reference sequence). The CDR3 is made up of 13 amino acids. Trimming removed 6 bases at V and 3 bases at J, with 12 bases between. The CDR3 reads CASRKPGYYEQYF. CDR3 nucleotides: TGTGCCAGCAGGAAACCGGGATACTACGAGCAGTACTTC.

The J gene is TRBJ2-1, the V gene TRBV12-5; 13 nucleotides match TRBD2. The CDR3 is 18 residues long. J lost 0 bases, V lost 3 bases, and 5 bases had no gene match. CDR1 and CDR2 from the germline V gene are LGHNT and FRNRAP. The CDR3 DNA follows: TGTGCTAGTGGTTTAGCCGGGACTAGCGGGATCTCCTACAATGAGCAGTTCTTC. It codes for CASGLAGTSGISYNEQFF.

The chain uses TRBV10-1 and TRBJ2-1; D remains ambiguous. The germline CDR1 and CDR2 sequences are WNHNN and SYGVQD (reference sequence). The V and J ends lost 3 bases and 7 bases respectively, with 16 bases between them. The CDR3 extends over 15 amino acids. CDR3 protein: CASSEGWSTENEQFF. CDR3 bases: TGCGCCAGCAGTGAAGGATGGAGTACGGAAAATGAGCAGTTCTTC.

The chain combines TRBV4-1 with TRBJ2-5, with 9 bases fitting TRBD1. Trimming at V came to 2 bases and at J to 4 bases, leaving 2 bases not matched to a gene. The CDR3 is made up of 14 amino acids. The germline gives CDR1 MGHRA, CDR2 YSYEKL. CDR3 loop: CASSQPTGGETQYF. For the CDR3, the DNA is TGCGCCAGCAGCCAACCGACAGGGGGAGAGACCCAGTACTTC.

V and J are TRBV18 and TRBJ1-1; perhaps TRBD1 as D (5 bases). The CDR3 extends over 19 amino acids. Germline V gene lookup returns CDR1 KGHSH and CDR2 LQKENI. Trimming shortened V by 2 bases and J by 0 bases, and 22 bases separated the two germline ends. The CDR3 region is CASSPIRGGWGFMNTEAFF. In nucleotides, the CDR3 is TGTGCCAGCTCACCAATCCGGGGGGGATGGGGTTTTATGAACACTGAAGCTTTCTTT.

In this sample, this clone turned up a few times. The rearrangement uses TRBV7-2 and TRBJ1-5; 7 positions match TRBD1. Germline loops: CDR1 SGHTA, CDR2 FQGNSA. Losses at the gene ends were 5 bases for V and 7 bases for J; bases not matched to a gene: 8. This CDR3 spans 14 amino acids. CDR3 DNA sequence: TGTGCCAGCAGCCTTAGACAGGGAGGACAGCCCCAGCATTTT. This translates into CASSLRQGGQPQHF.

The rearrangement uses TRBV25-1 and TRBJ2-3; D may be TRBD2 (5 bases). Germline V lookup: CDR1 MGHDK, CDR2 SYGVNS. Trimming removed 2 bases at V and 4 bases at J, with 22 bases between. The CDR3 loop spans 18 amino acids. As DNA, the CDR3 is TGTGCCAGCAGTGAAGCTAAGGGCCGGGTCGGAGGAGCAGATACGCAGTATTTT. This codes for CASSEAKGRVGGADTQYF.

A single count supports this clone. V and J are TRBV4-1 and TRBJ2-3; D is possibly TRBD1 or TRBD2 (5 bases each). The CDR3 is 19 amino acids. The V end lost 0 bases, the J end lost 0 bases, and 19 bases lay between the germline ends. CDR1 is MGHRA and CDR2 is YSYEKL in the germline V gene. The DNA for the CDR3 is TGCGCCAGCAGCCAAGATACTGAAGGATGGGGACCTAGCACAGATACGCAGTATTTT. Encoded protein: CASSQDTEGWGPSTDTQYF.

This clone showed up just once. The chain is built from TRBV7-6 and TRBJ2-5, with 7 bases identical to TRBD1. J was trimmed by 6 bases and V by 2 bases; bases with no gene match: 15. Per the germline V gene, CDR1 is SGHVS and CDR2 is FNYEAQ. CDR3 length: 17 residues. The CDR3 reads CASSLPSTGLSLKTQYF. The CDR3 DNA follows: TGTGCCAGCAGCTTACCCTCGACAGGGCTATCACTGAAGACCCAGTACTTC.

The rearrangement joins TRBV4-2 to TRBJ2-1; TRBD2 might be the D (6 bases). Germline V gene sequence: CDR1 LGHNA, CDR2 YNFKEQ. Trimming took off 4 bases at V and 4 bases at J, with 17 bases between the two ends. This CDR3 region has 16 residues. CDR3 bases: TGTGCCAGCAGCCGTCAGCAGGCGGGGAGTTACAATGAGCAGTTCTTC. Translation: CASSRQQAGSYNEQFF.